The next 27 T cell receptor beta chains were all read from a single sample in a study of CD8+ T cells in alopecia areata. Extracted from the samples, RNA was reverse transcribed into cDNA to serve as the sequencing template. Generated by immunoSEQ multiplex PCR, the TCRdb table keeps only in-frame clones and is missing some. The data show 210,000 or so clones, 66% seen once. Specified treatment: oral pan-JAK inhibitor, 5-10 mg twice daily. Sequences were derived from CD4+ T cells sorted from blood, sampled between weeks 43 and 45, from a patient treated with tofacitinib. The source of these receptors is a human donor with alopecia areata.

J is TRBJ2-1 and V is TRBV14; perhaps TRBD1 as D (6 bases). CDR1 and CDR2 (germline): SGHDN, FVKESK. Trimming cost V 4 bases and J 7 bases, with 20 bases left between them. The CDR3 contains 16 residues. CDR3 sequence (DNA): TGTGCCAGCAGCCGGTCAGGGGACGACCCGGGGAATGAGCAGTTCTTC. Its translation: CASSRSGDDPGNEQFF.

CDR3 loop: CSVEEVGTVYGYTF. The CDR3 DNA sequence: TGCAGCGTTGAAGAAGTAGGGACAGTATATGGCTACACCTTC. The V gene is TRBV29-1, the J gene TRBJ1-2, with 7 bases lining up with TRBD1. V was pared by 0 bases and J by 5 bases, with 6 bases of the junction left unmatched. The CDR3 is made up of 14 amino acids. Per the germline V gene, CDR1 is SQVTM and CDR2 is ANQGSEA.

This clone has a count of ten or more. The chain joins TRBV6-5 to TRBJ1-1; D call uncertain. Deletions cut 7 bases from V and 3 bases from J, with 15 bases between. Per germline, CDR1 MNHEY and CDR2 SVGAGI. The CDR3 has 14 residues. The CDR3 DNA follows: TGTGCCAGCAAGGGAGAGGCGGCATACACTGAAGCTTTCTTT. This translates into CASKGEAAYTEAFF.

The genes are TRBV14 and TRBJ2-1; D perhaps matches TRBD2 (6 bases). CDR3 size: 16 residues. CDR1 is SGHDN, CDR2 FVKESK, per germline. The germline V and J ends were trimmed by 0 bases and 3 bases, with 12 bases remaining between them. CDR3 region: CASSQDVGEVYNEQFF. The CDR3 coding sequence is TGTGCCAGCAGCCAAGACGTAGGGGAGGTCTACAATGAGCAGTTCTTC.

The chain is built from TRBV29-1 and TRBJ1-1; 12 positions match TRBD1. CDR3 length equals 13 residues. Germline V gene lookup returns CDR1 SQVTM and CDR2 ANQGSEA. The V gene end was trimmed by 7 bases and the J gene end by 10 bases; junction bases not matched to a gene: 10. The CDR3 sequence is CSGSGQGALGAFF. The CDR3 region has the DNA TGCAGCGGCTCGGGACAGGGGGCTCTAGGAGCTTTCTTT.

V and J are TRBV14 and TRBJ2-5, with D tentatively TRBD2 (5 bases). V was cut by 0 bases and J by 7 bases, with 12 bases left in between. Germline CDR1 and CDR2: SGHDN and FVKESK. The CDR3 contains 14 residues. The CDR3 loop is CASSQDYGAGTQYF. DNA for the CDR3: TGTGCCAGCAGCCAAGATTATGGCGCGGGGACCCAGTACTTC.

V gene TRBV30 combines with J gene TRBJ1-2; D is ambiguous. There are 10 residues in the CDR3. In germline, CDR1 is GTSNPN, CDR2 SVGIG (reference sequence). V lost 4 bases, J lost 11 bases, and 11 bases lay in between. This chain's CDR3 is CAWIRRWYTF. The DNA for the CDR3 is TGTGCCTGGATACGTAGGTGGTACACCTTC.

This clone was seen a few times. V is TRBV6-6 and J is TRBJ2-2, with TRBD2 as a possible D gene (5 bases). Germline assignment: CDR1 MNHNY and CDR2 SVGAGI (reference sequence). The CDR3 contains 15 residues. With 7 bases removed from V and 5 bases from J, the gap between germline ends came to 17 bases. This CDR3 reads CASTDRRRWTGELFF. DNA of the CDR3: TGTGCCAGCACGGACCGTCGGAGGTGGACCGGGGAGCTGTTTTTT.

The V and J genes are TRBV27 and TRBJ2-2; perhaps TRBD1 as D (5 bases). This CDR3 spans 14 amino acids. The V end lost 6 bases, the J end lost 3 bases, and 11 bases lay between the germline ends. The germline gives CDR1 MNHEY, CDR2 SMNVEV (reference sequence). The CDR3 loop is CASRQDTYTGELFF. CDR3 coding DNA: TGTGCCAGCAGACAGGACACCTACACCGGGGAGCTGTTTTTT.

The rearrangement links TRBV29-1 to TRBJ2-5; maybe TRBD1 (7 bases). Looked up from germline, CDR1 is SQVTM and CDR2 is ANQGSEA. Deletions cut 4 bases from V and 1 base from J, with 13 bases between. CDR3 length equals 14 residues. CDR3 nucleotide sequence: TGCAGCGTTGCCAGGGGGGCCCTCCAAGAGACCCAGTACTTC. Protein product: CSVARGALQETQYF.

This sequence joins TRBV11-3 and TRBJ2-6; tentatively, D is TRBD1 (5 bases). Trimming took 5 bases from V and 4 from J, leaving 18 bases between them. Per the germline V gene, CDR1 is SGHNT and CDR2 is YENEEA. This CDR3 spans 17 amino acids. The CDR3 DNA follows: TGTGCCAGCAGCCAGGTGGATAGGGGTTCCGGGGCCAACGTCCTGACTTTC. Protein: CASSQVDRGSGANVLTF.

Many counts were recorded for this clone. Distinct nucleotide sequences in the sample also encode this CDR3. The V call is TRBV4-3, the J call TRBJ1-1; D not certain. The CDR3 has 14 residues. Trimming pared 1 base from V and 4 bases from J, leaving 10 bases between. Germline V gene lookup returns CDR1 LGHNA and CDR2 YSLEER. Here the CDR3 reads CASSQGHRATEAFF. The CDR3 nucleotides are TGCGCCAGCAGCCAAGGACACCGAGCCACTGAAGCTTTCTTT.

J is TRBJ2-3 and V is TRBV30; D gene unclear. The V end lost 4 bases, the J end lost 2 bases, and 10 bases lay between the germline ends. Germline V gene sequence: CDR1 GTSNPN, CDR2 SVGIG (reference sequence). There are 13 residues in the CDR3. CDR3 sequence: CAWKRPSTDTQYF. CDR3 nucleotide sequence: TGTGCCTGGAAAAGACCCTCCACAGATACGCAGTATTTT.

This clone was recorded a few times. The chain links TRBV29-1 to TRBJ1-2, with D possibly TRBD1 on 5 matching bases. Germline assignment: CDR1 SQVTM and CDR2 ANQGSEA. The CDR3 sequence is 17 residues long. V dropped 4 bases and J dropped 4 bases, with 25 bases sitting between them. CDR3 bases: TGCAGCGTTGCGTGGGTGCGTCCAGGGAAGTTCGGCTATGGCTACACCTTC. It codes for CSVAWVRPGKFGYGYTF.

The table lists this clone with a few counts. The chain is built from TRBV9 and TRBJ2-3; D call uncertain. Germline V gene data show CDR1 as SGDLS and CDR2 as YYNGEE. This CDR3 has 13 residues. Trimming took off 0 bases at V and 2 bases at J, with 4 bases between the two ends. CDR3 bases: TGTGCCAGCAGCGTAGGGGACACAGATACGCAGTATTTT. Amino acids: CASSVGDTDTQYF. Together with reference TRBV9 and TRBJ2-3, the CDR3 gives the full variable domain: DSGVTQTPKHLITATGQRVTLRCSPRSGDLSVYWYQQSLDQGLQFLIQYYNGEERAKGNILERFSAQQFPDLHSELNLSSLELGDSALYFCASSVGDTDTQYFGPGTRLTVL.

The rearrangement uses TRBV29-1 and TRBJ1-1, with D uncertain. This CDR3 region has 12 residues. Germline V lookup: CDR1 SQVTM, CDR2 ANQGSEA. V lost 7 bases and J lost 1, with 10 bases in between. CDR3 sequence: CSAGLKNTEAFF. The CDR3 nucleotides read TGCAGCGCAGGCCTCAAGAACACTGAAGCTTTCTTT.

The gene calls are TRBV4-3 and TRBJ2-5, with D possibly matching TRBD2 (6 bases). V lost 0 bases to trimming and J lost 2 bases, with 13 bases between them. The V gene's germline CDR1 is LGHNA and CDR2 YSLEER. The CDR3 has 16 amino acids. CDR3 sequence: CASSQDGGRRQETQYF. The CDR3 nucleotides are TGCGCCAGCAGCCAAGACGGGGGTAGGCGACAAGAGACCCAGTACTTC.

The CDR3 here is CSVGLGGASEAFF. CDR3 DNA: TGCAGCGTGGGATTGGGGGGCGCGAGTGAAGCTTTCTTT. The chain joins TRBV29-1 to TRBJ1-1; tentative D call: TRBD1 (6 bases). CDR1 and CDR2 (germline): SQVTM, ANQGSEA. V shed 6 bases and J shed 7 bases, with 18 bases lying between them. The CDR3 runs to 13 residues. The entire variable domain, with the rest obtained from reference TRBV29-1 and TRBJ1-1, is as follows: SAVISQKPSRDICQRGTSLTIQCQVDSQVTMMFWYRQQPGQSLTLIATANQGSEATYESGFVIDKFPISRPNLTFSTLTVSNMSPEDSSIYLCSVGLGGASEAFFGQGTRLTVV.

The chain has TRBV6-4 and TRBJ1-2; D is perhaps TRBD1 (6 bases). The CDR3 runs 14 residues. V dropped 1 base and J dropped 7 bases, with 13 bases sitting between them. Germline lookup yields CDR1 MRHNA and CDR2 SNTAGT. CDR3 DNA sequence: TGTGCCAGCAGTGACTGGCCCAGGGGTGGTGGCTACACCTTC. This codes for CASSDWPRGGGYTF.

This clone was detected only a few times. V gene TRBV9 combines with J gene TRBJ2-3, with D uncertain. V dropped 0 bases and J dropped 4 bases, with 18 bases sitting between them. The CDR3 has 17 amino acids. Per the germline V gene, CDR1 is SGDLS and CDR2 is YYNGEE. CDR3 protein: CASSVGVGPGGADTQYF. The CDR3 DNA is TGTGCCAGCAGCGTAGGGGTAGGGCCCGGTGGAGCAGATACGCAGTATTTT.

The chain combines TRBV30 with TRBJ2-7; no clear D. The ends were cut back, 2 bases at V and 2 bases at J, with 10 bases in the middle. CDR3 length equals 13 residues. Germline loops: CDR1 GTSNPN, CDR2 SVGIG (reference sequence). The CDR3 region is CAWSLPPAYEQYF. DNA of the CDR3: TGTGCCTGGAGTCTCCCCCCAGCCTACGAGCAGTACTTC.

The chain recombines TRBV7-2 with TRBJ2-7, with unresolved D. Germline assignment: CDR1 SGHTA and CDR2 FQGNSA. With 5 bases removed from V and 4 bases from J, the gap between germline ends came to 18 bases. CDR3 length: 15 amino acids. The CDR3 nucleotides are TGTGCCAGCAGCCCCCACGGCCGGCCAGGATACGAGCAGTACTTC. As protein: CASSPHGRPGYEQYF.

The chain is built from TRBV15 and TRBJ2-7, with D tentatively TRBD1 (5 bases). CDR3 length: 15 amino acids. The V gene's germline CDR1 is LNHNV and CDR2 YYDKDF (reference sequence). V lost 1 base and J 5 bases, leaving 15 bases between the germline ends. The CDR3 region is CATSRAQGRVHEQYF. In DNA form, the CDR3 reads TGTGCCACCAGCAGAGCTCAGGGAAGAGTCCACGAGCAGTACTTC. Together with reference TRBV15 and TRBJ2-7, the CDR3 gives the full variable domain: DAMVIQNPRYQVTQFGKPVTLSCSQTLNHNVMYWYQQKSSQAPKLLFHYYDKDFNNEADTPDNFQSRRPNTSFCFLDIRSPGLGDTAMYLCATSRAQGRVHEQYFGPGTRLTVT.

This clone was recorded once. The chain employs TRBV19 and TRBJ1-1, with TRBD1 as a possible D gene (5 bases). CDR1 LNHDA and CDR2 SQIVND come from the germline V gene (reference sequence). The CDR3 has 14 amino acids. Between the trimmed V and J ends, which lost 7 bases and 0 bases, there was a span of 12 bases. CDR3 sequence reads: CASTQQDMNTEAFF. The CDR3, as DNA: TGTGCCAGTACCCAACAGGACATGAACACTGAAGCTTTCTTT. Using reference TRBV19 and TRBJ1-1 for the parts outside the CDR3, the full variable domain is DGGITQSPKYLFRKEGQNVTLSCEQNLNHDAMYWYRQDPGQGLRLIYYSQIVNDFQKGDIAEGYSVSREKKESFPLTVTSAQKNPTAFYLCASTQQDMNTEAFFGQGTRLTVV.

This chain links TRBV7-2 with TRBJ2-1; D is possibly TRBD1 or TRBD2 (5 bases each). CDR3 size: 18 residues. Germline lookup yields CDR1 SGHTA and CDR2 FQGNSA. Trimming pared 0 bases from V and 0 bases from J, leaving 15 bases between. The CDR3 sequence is CASSLAGTPGSSYNEQFF. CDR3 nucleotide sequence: TGTGCCAGCAGCTTAGCTGGGACCCCCGGTAGCTCCTACAATGAGCAGTTCTTC.

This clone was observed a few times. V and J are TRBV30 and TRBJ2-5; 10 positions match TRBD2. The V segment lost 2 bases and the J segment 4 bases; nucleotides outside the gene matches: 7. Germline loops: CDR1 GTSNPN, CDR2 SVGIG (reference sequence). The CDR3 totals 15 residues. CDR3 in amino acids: CAWSRASGGRETQYF. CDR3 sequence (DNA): TGTGCCTGGAGTAGGGCTAGCGGGGGCCGAGAGACCCAGTACTTC. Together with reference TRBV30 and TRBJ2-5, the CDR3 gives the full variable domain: SQTIHQWPATLVQPVGSPLSLECTVEGTSNPNLYWYRQAAGRGLQLLFYSVGIGQISSEVPQNLSASRPQDRQFILSSKKLLLSDSGFYLCAWSRASGGRETQYFGPGTRLLVL.

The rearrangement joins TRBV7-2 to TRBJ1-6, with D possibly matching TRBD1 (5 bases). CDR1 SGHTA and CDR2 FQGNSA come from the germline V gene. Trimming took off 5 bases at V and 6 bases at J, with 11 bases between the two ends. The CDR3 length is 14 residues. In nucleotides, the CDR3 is TGTGCCAGCAGCAGGGGACGGATTAATTCACCCCTCCACTTT. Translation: CASSRGRINSPLHF.